The 12 T cell receptor beta chains below were found in one sample sequenced in a study of blood T cells in healthy people across ages. Together with a sample-barcoded 5' primer, a J-beta primer mix was included in a second PCR lasting about 7 to 11 cycles. One entry per CDR3 protein, called by TCRdb with MiXCR from the 5' RACE reads. The top ten clones hold over 5% of a sample with 1,500,000 or so distinct CDR3 sequences, 45% to 70% of them seen once. Sequences were obtained from blood. The receptors here all came from a man between 18 and 29 years old in good health.

This chain joins TRBV6-1 and TRBJ2-3; 9 positions match TRBD1. In germline, CDR1 is MNHNS, CDR2 SASEGT. V lost 6 bases to trimming and J lost 3 bases; unmatched junction nucleotides: 13. CDR3 size: 17 residues. The chain's CDR3 is CASRGIYGQGRTDTQYF. Written as DNA, the CDR3 is TGTGCCAGCAGGGGCATATACGGACAGGGGAGGACAGATACGCAGTATTTT.

In this sample, this clonotype turned up a few times. V gene TRBV11-2 combines with J gene TRBJ1-1; a weak D match, TRBD1 (5 bases). There are 15 residues in the CDR3. CDR1 is SGHAT and CDR2 is FQNNGV in the germline V gene. V shed 4 bases and J shed 0 bases, with 12 bases lying between them. The CDR3 nucleotides are TGTGCCAGCAGCTGGGGACGGAACATGAACACTGAAGCTTTCTTT. Translation gives CASSWGRNMNTEAFF.

This clonotype was observed a few times. The J gene is TRBJ2-3, the V gene TRBV27; TRBD1 might be the D (6 bases). The CDR3 sequence is 14 residues long. Trimming stripped 5 bases from V and 6 bases from J, with 15 bases between. Germline CDR1 and CDR2: MNHEY and SMNVEV (reference sequence). The CDR3 loop reads CASSLLQGSDTQYF. CDR3 nucleotide sequence: TGTGCCAGCAGTCTCCTACAGGGTTCGGATACGCAGTATTTT.

V usage is TRBV6-5 and J usage is TRBJ2-7; D unclear. The CDR3 is made up of 14 amino acids. The germline CDR1 and CDR2 sequences are MNHEY and SVGAGI. V was pared by 0 bases and J by 4 bases, with 10 bases between. The CDR3: CASSYSNSVYEQYF. CDR3 sequence (DNA): TGTGCCAGCAGTTACTCGAACAGTGTTTACGAGCAGTACTTC.

The CDR3 DNA reads TGTGCCAGCAGTGTGACCCGTGGCGGGGAGCTGTTTTTT. Translation gives CASSVTRGGELFF. The gene calls are TRBV12-3 or TRBV12-4 and TRBJ2-2, with D uncertain. The V end was cut by 5 bases, the J end by 7 bases, with 11 bases between. The CDR3 loop spans 13 amino acids.

The V and J genes are TRBV12-3 or TRBV12-4 and TRBJ2-7; D ambiguous. The length of the CDR3 is 11 residues. Trimming took 3 bases from V and 6 from J, leaving 6 bases between them. The CDR3 here is CASSFGSEQYF. CDR3 sequence (DNA): TGTGCCAGCAGTTTTGGTTCCGAGCAGTACTTC.

This clonotype appeared a single time. The junction differs from germline at one of its ends, possibly a read error. V gene TRBV12-3 or TRBV12-4 combines with J gene TRBJ2-7; 8 bases are shared with TRBD1. CDR3 length: 15 residues. CDR3 residues: CACSPSGTGVYEQYF. The CDR3 DNA reads TGTGCCTGCAGTCCTAGTGGGACAGGAGTCTACGAGCAGTACTTC.

On this clonotype: No DNA is shown, since the ends of the CDR3 on it are uncertain; the CDR3 is the one TCRdb lists. The chain joins TRBV7-2 to TRBJ2-1; the table's D call, TRBD1, was not checked against the DNA. The V gene's germline CDR1 is SGHTA and CDR2 FQGNSA. The length of the CDR3 is 20 amino acids, counting both ends. The CDR3 protein is CASSFYICSAQGGTYNEQFF.

V usage is TRBV7-9 and J usage is TRBJ2-1; D call uncertain. The CDR3 is 11 residues long. Trimming left V 7 bases short and J 7 bases short, with 8 bases between. Germline V CDR1 and CDR2: SEHNR, FQNEAQ (reference sequence). Here the CDR3 DNA reads TGTGCCAGCACTCCCTCAAATGAGCAGTTCTTC. Encoded protein: CASTPSNEQFF.

The chain employs TRBV5-1 and TRBJ1-5; the D gene is possibly TRBD1 (5 bases). The CDR3 has 14 amino acids. In germline, CDR1 is SGHRS, CDR2 YFSETQ. V lost 0 bases and J lost 5, with 9 bases in between. CDR3 loop: CASSLAGPDQPQHF. CDR3 nucleotides: TGCGCCAGCAGCTTGGCAGGGCCCGATCAGCCCCAGCATTTT. The whole variable domain, filled in from reference TRBV5-1 and TRBJ1-5, reads KAGVTQTPRYLIKTRGQQVTLSCSPISGHRSVSWYQQTPGQGLQFLFEYFSETQRNKGNFPGRFSGRQFSNSRSEMNVSTLELGDSALYLCASSLAGPDQPQHFGDGTRLSIL.

CDR3 region: CSATDRGHEQFF. CDR3 sequence (DNA): TGCAGTGCTACAGACAGGGGACATGAGCAGTTCTTC. The rearrangement joins TRBV20-1 to TRBJ2-1; 8 bases map to TRBD1. V shed 4 bases and J 8 bases; nucleotides not matched to a gene: 4. The CDR3 runs to 12 residues. CDR1 is DFQATT, CDR2 SNEGSKA, per germline (reference sequence).

This rearrangement joins TRBV29-1 to TRBJ2-1; either TRBD1 or TRBD2 may supply D (5 bases each). Looked up from germline, CDR1 is SQVTM and CDR2 is ANQGSEA. This CDR3 is built from 13 residues. V was clipped by 3 bases and J by 6 bases, with 12 bases between them. CDR3: CSVESGTINEQFF. CDR3 in DNA: TGCAGCGTTGAGAGTGGGACGATCAATGAGCAGTTCTTC.